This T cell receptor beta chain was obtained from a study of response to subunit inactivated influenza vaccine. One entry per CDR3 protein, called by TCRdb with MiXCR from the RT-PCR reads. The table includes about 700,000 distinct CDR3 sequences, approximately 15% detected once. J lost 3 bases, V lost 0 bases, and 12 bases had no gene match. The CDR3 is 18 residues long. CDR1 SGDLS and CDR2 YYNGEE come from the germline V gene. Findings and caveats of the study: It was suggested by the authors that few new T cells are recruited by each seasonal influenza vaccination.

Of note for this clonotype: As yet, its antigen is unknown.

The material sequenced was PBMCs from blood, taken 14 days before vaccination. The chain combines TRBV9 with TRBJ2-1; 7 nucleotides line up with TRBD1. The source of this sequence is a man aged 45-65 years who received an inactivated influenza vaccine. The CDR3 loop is CASSVASTFGQVYNEQFF. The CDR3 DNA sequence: TGTGCCAGCAGCGTAGCGTCTACGTTCGGACAGGTCTACAATGAGCAGTTCTTC. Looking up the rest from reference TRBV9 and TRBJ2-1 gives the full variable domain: DSGVTQTPKHLITATGQRVTLRCSPRSGDLSVYWYQQSLDQGLQFLIQYYNGEERAKGNILERFSAQQFPDLHSELNLSSLELGDSALYFCASSVASTFGQVYNEQFFGPGTRLTVL.